This record concerns one T cell receptor (beta chain) sequence. Its antigen remains unknown. This specimen belongs to a study of cytomegalovirus exposure and HLA in healthy donors. The wider study: Among the 300 to 500 genotyped donors, just over 80% were placed in the Caucasian-associated ancestry cluster.

Study-level findings and limits: Cytomegalovirus association was listed for 164 TCR beta chains.

PCR primers comprised 60 Vbeta and 13 Jbeta primers. Libraries were prepared by immunoSEQ multiplex PCR; TCRdb keeps only in-frame clonotypes and omits some of them. The data contain approximately 150,000 clones, under 85% of them singletons. The CDR3 length is 16 residues. The junction had 9 bases not matched to a gene; V was cut back by 4 bases and J by 0 bases. Germline loops: CDR1 SGHTS, CDR2 YDEGEE. The TCR originated in a human donor in good health. The chain recombines TRBV5-8 with TRBJ2-7; TRBD2 agrees at 8 bases. Sequencing was done on a sample of PBMCs. The CDR3 DNA is TGTGCCAGCAGCACAGATAGCGGGGCGAGCTCCTACGAGCAGTACTTC. It yields the protein CASSTDSGASSYEQYF.